Sequencing of this TCR beta chain was carried out in a study of vaccination effects on CD4 cells after COVID-19. Study observations and caveats: Clones that were induced by infection or by vaccine showed marked contraction late after vaccination. Healthy vaccinees' vaccine-induced clones included only 1 of 255 cross-reacting with common cold coronaviruses.

Remarks on this clone: Its antigen is unknown.

Sequencing in the ViraFEST assay came after antigen-specific CD4+ T cells had been expanded with viral peptide pools, which were used to stimulate PBMC. With 10 to 11 days of culture completed, CD4+ T cells were isolated. The vaccine given was either BNT162b2 or mRNA-1273, in two doses. The culture medium for approximately 1.9 million PBMC per well included around 9.3 IU/ml IL-2 and roughly 10 ug/ml peptides. The CDR3 extends over 14 amino acids. With V trimmed by 6 bases and J by 0 bases, 2 bases remained unmatched. Germline CDR1 SEHNR, CDR2 FQNEAQ (reference sequence). Profiled with immunoSEQ multiplex PCR; TCRdb holds only in-frame clones, not every one. Of over 80,000 clones listed, under 85% are singletons.

The rearrangement links TRBV7-9 to TRBJ1-2, with 9 positions matching TRBD1. Sequenced material: CD4+ T cells from PBMCs cultured with HCoV-OC43 spike peptides, taken after COVID-19 vaccination. Subset specified: HCoV-OC43 spike overlapping peptide pool stimulation. This clonotype was obtained from a human donor who received a COVID-19 vaccine. CDR3 residues: CASRGTGTNYGYTF. In DNA form, the CDR3 reads TGTGCCAGCAGGGGGACAGGGACTAACTATGGCTACACCTTC.